This T cell receptor beta chain comes out of a study of lymphopenia after photon versus proton radiotherapy. General study results and limits: Survival link was tested only in deceased patients; proton benefit remains a possibility. A bigger post-nadir fall in TCR diversity correlated inversely with survival time in deceased patients. Post-nadir diversity loss with photons came from oligoclonal expansion, particularly CD8+ Temra cells. Proton therapy kept repertoires fairly stable, unlike photons, which gained effector/memory cells.

Clones were sequenced by immunoSEQ multiplex PCR, and TCRdb holds only the in-frame ones, with some missing. The sample includes around 30,000 clones, approximately 80% of them seen just once. On this clone itself: Its antigen is not identified.

The CDR3 is 17 residues long. V lost 2 bases, J lost 2 bases, and 9 bases stayed unmatched. Per germline, CDR1 LGHNA and CDR2 YNFKEQ. This receptor was taken from an older woman with pancreatic cancer. Sample: peripheral blood, taken from a patient treated with proton-based radiotherapy. The rearrangement uses TRBV4-2 and TRBJ2-3; 8 bases agree with TRBD2. The CDR3 nucleotides are TGTGCCAGCAGCCAAAGGACTAGCTGGGAGGTCACAGATACGCAGTATTTT. Encoded protein: CASSQRTSWEVTDTQYF.